This TCR beta chain was sequenced for a study of T cells in Graves' hyperthyroidism and ophthalmopathy. The study's findings and limits: Researchers found most expanded thyroid clonotypes above 0.001 in blood as well.

Amplified regions were TCR beta CDR3 sequences from RNA transcripts. HTBI primers were employed in a first-round RT-PCR of the TCR CDR3. TCRdb analysed the multiplex PCR reads with MiXCR anew, one entry per CDR3 protein. Of approximately 430,000 distinct CDR3 sequences in the sample, less than 20% were seen once. This clonotype was seen more than once but under ten times. The antigen remains undetermined. The CDR3 contains 14 residues. With 6 bases removed from V and 2 bases from J, the gap between germline ends came to 14 bases. Germline V CDR1 and CDR2: MNHEY, SVGEGT. Researchers barred patients who had uncontrolled infection, other autoimmune disease, pregnancy or lactation.

This sequence originates from a woman aged 18-29 years with Graves' hyperthyroidism. Specimen: blood. The chain combines TRBV6-2 or TRBV6-3 with TRBJ2-7; D is perhaps TRBD1 (5 bases). The CDR3 region has the DNA TGTGCCAGCAGCAGGGAAGGCCCAACCTACGAGCAGTACTTC. Translating it yields CASSREGPTYEQYF.